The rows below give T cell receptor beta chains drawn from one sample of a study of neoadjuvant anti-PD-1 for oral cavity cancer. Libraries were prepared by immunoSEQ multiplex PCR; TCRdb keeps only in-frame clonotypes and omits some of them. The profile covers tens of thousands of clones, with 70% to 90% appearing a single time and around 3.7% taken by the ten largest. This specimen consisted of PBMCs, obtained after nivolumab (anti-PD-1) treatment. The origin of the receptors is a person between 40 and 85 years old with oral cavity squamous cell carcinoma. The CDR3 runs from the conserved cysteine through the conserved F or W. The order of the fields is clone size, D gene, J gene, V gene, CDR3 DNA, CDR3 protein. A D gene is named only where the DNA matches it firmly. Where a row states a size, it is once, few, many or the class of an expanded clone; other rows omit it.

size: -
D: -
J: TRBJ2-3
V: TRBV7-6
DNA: TGTGCCAGCAGCTTAGTCGGGAGCAGAACAGATACGCAGTATTTT
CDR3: CASSLVGSRTDTQYF

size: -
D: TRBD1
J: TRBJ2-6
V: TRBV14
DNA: TGTGCCAGCAGTGGGACAGGCTACTCTGGGGCCAACGTCCTGACTTTC
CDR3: CASSGTGYSGANVLTF

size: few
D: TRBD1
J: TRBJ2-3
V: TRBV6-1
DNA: TGTGCCAGCAGGGGGGACAGGGGACCAGATACGCAGTATTTT
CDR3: CASRGDRGPDTQYF

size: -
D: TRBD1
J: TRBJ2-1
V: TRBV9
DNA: TGTGCCAGCAGCGTATGGGACAGGGGCGCAGGGAGCAGGAATGAGCAGTTCTTC
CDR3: CASSVWDRGAGSRNEQFF

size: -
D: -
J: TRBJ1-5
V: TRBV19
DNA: TGTGCCAGTAGACAAGACAGAAGCAATCAGCCCCAGCATTTT
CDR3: CASRQDRSNQPQHF

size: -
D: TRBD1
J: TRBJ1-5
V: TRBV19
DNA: TGTGCCAGTAGTATAAGGGGACAGAGCAATCAGCCCCAGCATTTT
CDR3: CASSIRGQSNQPQHF

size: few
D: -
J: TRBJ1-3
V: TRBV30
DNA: TGTGCCTGGGCCATAAACACCATATATTTT
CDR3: CAWAINTIYF

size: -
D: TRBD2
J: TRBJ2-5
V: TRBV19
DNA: TGTGCCAGTAGTACCCCACGGACTAGCTACAGTTCTCACCAAGAGACCCAGTACTTC
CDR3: CASSTPRTSYSSHQETQYF

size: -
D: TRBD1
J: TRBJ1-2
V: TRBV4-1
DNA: TGCGCCAGCAGCCAAGAAAGGACAGGGGGGGATGGCTACACCTTC
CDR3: CASSQERTGGDGYTF

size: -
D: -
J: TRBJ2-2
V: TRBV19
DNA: TGTGCCAGTATGGGCAGAGCCCCCCGGGTGACCGGGGAGCTGTTTTTT
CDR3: CASMGRAPRVTGELFF

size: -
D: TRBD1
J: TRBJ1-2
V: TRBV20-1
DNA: TGCAGTGCTACGGGACAGGGGGCGGAAAGATTC
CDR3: CSATGQGAERF

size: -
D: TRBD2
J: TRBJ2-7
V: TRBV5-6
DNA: TGTGCCAGCAGCGGCGGGACTAGCGGGGATAGGTACGAGCAGTACTTC
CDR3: CASSGGTSGDRYEQYF

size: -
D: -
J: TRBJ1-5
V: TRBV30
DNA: TGTGCCTGGGCGCGGGGGGCCTCTTTCCAGCCCCAGCATTTT
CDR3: CAWARGASFQPQHF

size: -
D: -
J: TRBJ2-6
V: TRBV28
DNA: TGTGCCAGCAGTCCTTCCGGCGGCTCTGGGGCCAACGTCCTGACTTTC
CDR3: CASSPSGGSGANVLTF

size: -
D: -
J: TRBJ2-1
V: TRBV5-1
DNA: TGCGCCAGCAGCTCCACCGGACTTGCTGAGCAGTTCTTC
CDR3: CASSSTGLAEQFF

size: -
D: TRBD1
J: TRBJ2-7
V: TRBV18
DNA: TGTGCCAGCTCACCCCCTTTCGAGACAGGGGGAAGGGAGCAGTACTTC
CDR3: CASSPPFETGGREQYF

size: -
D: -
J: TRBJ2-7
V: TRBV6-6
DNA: TGTGCCAGCAGGTATATGGTTAGCTCCTACGAGCAGTACTTC
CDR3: CASRYMVSSYEQYF

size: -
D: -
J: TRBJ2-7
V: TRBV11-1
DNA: TGTGCCAGCAGCTTATGGTCTGGGAGCTCCTACGAGCAGTACTTC
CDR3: CASSLWSGSSYEQYF

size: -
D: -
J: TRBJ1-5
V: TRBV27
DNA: TGTGCCAGCAGTGCCTTTGACCCAGGGGTCCTGCGTCGGCCCCAGCATTTT
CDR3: CASSAFDPGVLRRPQHF

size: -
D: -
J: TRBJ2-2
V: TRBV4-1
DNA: TGCGCCAGCAGCCAAGCACCAGCTACGAACACCGGGGAGCTGTTTTTT
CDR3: CASSQAPATNTGELFF

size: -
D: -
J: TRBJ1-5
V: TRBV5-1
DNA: TGCGCCAGCAGCCCGGGGGAGGCCGGAGCTCAGCCCCAGCATTTT
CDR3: CASSPGEAGAQPQHF

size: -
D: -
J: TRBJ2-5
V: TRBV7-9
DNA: TGTGCCAGCAGCTCAACTCTCGGACGGCTCCAAGAGACCCAGTACTTC
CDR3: CASSSTLGRLQETQYF

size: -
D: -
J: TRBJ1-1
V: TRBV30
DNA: TGTGCCTGGACCCCCAGCACTGAAGCTTTCTTT
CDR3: CAWTPSTEAFF

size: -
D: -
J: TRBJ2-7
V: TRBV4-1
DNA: TGCGCCAGCAGCGACTTCTACGAGCAGTACTTC
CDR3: CASSDFYEQYF

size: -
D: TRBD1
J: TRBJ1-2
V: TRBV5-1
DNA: TGCGCCAGCAGCCCCAGGGGGGACTATGGCTACACCTTC
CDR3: CASSPRGDYGYTF

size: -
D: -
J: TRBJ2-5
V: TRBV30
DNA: TGTGCCTGGAGCCCTCGACAAGAGACCCAGTACTTC
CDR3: CAWSPRQETQYF

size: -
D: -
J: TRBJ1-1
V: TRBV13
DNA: TGTGCCAGCAGCTTACTAGGGCAGGTTCAGGGTGAAGCTTTCTTT
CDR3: CASSLLGQVQGEAFF

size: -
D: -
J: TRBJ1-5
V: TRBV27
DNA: TGTGCCAGCAGTTTTTTGGGTGCACAGCCCCAGCATTTT
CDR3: CASSFLGAQPQHF

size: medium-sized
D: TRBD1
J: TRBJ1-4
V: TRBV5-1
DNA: TGCGCCAGCAGCCCCGGGACAGAGGCAACTAATGAAAAACTGTTTTTT
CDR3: CASSPGTEATNEKLFF

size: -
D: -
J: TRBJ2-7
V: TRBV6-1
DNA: TGTGCCAGCAGTGAGAGTATAGGTCCCCACTACGAGCAGTACTTC
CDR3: CASSESIGPHYEQYF

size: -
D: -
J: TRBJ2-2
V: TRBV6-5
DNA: TGTGCCAGCAGTTACAGAGGGAGTTCGAACACCGGGGAGCTGTTTTTT
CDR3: CASSYRGSSNTGELFF

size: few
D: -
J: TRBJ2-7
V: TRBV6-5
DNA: TGTGCCAGCGGGACGGCCAGCTACGAGCAGTACTTC
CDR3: CASGTASYEQYF

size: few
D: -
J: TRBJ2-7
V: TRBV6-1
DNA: TGTGCCAGCAGTGAATTGCAAGGCGACGAGCAGTACTTC
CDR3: CASSELQGDEQYF

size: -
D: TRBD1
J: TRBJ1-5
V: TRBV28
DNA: TGTGCCAGCAGTTTTGGCCAGGGGGGCAATCAGCCCCAGCATTTT
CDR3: CASSFGQGGNQPQHF

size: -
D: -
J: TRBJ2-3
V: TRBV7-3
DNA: TGTGCCAGCAGCCTCAGCGGCGGAAGAGGGGCAGATACGCAGTATTTT
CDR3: CASSLSGGRGADTQYF

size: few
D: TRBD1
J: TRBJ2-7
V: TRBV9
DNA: TGTGCCAGCAGCATTTGGGACAGAATTTCCTACGAGCAGTACTTC
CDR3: CASSIWDRISYEQYF

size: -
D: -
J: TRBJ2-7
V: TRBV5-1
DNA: TGCGCCAGCAGAACCGGGACAGGGGGGACTAGCGGCTCCTACGAGCAGTACTTC
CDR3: CASRTGTGGTSGSYEQYF

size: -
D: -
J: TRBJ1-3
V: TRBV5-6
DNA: TGTGCCAGCAGCATTGGACAGACCTCTGGAAACACCATATATTTT
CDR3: CASSIGQTSGNTIYF

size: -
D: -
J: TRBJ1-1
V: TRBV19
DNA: TGTGCCAGTTCGGACTACGGGGGCTACGTGAACACTGAAGCTTTCTTT
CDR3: CASSDYGGYVNTEAFF

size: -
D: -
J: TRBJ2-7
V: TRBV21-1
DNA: TGTGCCAGCAACCGGGGTACCGGGCCCCTCGAGCAGTACTTC
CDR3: CASNRGTGPLEQYF

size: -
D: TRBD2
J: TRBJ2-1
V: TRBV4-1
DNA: TGCGCCAGCAGCCAGGGGATGGGACTAGCGGGACCAAATGAGCAGTTCTTC
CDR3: CASSQGMGLAGPNEQFF

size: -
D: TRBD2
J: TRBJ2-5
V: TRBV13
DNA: TGTGCCAGCAGCTTATTACCGGGACTAGCGGGACAAGAGACCCAGTACTTC
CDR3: CASSLLPGLAGQETQYF

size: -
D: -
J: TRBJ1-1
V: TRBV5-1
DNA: TGCGCCAGCAGCTTGGAAGGAGGGGATAACACTGAAGCTTTCTTT
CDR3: CASSLEGGDNTEAFF